This TCR beta chain stems from a study of cytomegalovirus exposure and HLA in healthy donors. PCR was performed using 60 Vbeta and 13 Jbeta primers. The assay was immunoSEQ multiplex PCR, and TCRdb's table has in-frame clones only and misses some. Seen here are roughly 150,000 clones, roughly 80% observed once, and the top ten hold approximately 2.2%. The germline gives CDR1 SGHNT, CDR2 YYREEE (reference sequence). Trimming left V 4 bases short and J 2 bases short, with 10 bases between. This CDR3 spans 13 amino acids. This clonotype was obtained from a male donor in good health and CMV-seronegative. The chain links TRBV5-4 to TRBJ2-7; D ambiguous. The source material was PBMCs. The CDR3 region has the DNA TGTGCCAGCAGCCCAGATCCCGCCTACGAGCAGTACTTC. The encoded protein is CASSPDPAYEQYF.